The 5 T cell receptor beta chains listed next were all sequenced from one sample in a study of vaccination and CD4 T cells after COVID-19. The treatment here: approximately 9-day PBMC culture with coronavirus spike peptide pools or control peptides (ViraFEST assay). Sequenced with the Oncomine TCR Beta short-read assay was DNA taken from cultured CD4+ T cells. TCRdb ran MiXCR on the PCR reads and lists one entry per CDR3 protein. The repertoire holds about 5,100 distinct CDR3 sequences, with roughly 70% as singletons. These receptors' targets are unknown. The sequencing input was CD4+ T cells from blood, cultured in vitro. These receptors all stem from a human donor who had recovered from COVID-19.

The chain has TRBV20-1 and TRBJ1-4, with D possibly TRBD1 on 5 matching bases. Germline CDR1 is DFQATT and CDR2 is SNEGSKA (reference sequence). The CDR3 covers 12 residues. V dropped 3 bases and J dropped 10 bases, with 12 bases sitting between them. In DNA form, the CDR3 reads TGCAGTGCTAGTGGGGGTCTTGGAAAACTGTTTTTT. As protein: CSASGGLGKLFF.

The rearrangement links TRBV19 to TRBJ1-1; D perhaps matches TRBD1 (6 bases). V gave up 4 bases and J gave up 11 bases, with 14 bases separating them. Germline V gene sequence: CDR1 LNHDA, CDR2 SQIVND (reference sequence). The CDR3 runs 12 residues. Here the CDR3 reads CASSTVTGRAFF. Here the CDR3 DNA reads TGTGCCAGTAGTACAGTAACAGGGCGGGCTTTCTTT.

This clonotype was recorded once. CDR3 protein: CASSGAGRGVLNEQFF. CDR3 bases: TGTGCCAGCAGTGGAGCGGGGCGCGGGGTTCTCAATGAGCAGTTCTTC. This chain links TRBV2 with TRBJ2-1; 7 bases agree with TRBD2. The germline V gene encodes CDR1 SNHLY and CDR2 FYNNEI. The CDR3 covers 16 residues. J gave up 6 bases and V 4 bases, and 12 bases lay outside the gene matches.

The chain links TRBV7-9 to TRBJ2-3; 7 nucleotides match TRBD1. The CDR3 totals 12 residues. Trimming removed 9 bases from V and 5 bases from J; junction bases left unmatched: 5. The germline CDR1 and CDR2 sequences are SEHNR and FQNEAQ (reference sequence). The CDR3, as DNA: TGTGCCAGTGCACAGGGGAAAGATACGCAGTATTTT. This translates into CASAQGKDTQYF.

This clonotype was observed a single time. The chain joins TRBV2 to TRBJ1-1; D gene unclear. CDR3 length: 14 residues. The V end lost 6 bases, the J end lost 7 bases, and 18 bases lay between the germline ends. Germline CDR1 reads SNHLY; CDR2 reads FYNNEI. The CDR3 is CASSPRGTLDEAFF. CDR3 bases: TGTGCCAGCAGCCCAAGAGGCACCCTTGATGAAGCTTTCTTT.